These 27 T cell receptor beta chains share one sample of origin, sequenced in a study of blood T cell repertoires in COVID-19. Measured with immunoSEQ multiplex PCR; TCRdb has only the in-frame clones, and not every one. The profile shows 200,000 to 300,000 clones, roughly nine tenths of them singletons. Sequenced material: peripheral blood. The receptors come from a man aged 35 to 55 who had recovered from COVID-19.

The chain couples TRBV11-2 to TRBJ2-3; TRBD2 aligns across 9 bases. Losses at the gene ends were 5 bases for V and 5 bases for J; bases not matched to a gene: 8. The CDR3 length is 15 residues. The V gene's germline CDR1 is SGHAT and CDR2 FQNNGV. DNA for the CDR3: TGTGCCAGCAGCCCAATAGCGGGAGACGGAGATACGCAGTATTTT. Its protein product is CASSPIAGDGDTQYF.

This CDR3 reads CAWSAGGRNTIYF. The CDR3 DNA is TGTGCCTGGAGCGCAGGGGGAAGGAACACCATATATTTT. The V call is TRBV30, the J call TRBJ1-3, with 7 bases fitting TRBD1. This CDR3 is built from 13 residues. CDR1 and CDR2 from the germline V gene are GTSNPN and SVGIG (reference sequence). Trimming cost V 3 bases and J 7 bases; bases outside gene matches: 6.

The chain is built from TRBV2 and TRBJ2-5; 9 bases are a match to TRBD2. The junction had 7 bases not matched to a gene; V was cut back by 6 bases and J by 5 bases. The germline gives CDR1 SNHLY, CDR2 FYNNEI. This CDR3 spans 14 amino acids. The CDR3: CASRISGGGETQYF. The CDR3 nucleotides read TGTGCCAGCAGGATTAGCGGGGGCGGGGAGACCCAGTACTTC.

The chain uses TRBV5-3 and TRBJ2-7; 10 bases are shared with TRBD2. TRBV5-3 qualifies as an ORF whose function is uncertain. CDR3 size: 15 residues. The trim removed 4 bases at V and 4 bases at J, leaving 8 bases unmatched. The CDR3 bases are TGTGCCAGAAGCGGGGGTACTAGCGGGACTTACGAGCAGTACTTC. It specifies CARSGGTSGTYEQYF.

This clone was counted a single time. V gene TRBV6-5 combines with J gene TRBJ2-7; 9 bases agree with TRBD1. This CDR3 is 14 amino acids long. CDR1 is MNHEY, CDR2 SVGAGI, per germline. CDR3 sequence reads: CARPRDRASYEQYF. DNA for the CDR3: TGTGCGAGACCCCGGGACAGGGCCTCCTACGAGCAGTACTTC.

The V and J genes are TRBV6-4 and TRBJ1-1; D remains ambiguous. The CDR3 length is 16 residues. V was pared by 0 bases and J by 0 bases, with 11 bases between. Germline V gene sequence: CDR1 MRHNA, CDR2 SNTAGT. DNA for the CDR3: TGTGCCAGCAGTGACTCACGCCGGTTCATGAACACTGAAGCTTTCTTT. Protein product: CASSDSRRFMNTEAFF.

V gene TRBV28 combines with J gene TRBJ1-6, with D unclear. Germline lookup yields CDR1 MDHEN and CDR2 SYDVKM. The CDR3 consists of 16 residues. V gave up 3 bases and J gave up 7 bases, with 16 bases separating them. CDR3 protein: CASSFPNGGSNSPLHF. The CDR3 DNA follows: TGTGCCAGCAGTTTCCCCAACGGAGGATCAAATTCACCCCTCCACTTT.

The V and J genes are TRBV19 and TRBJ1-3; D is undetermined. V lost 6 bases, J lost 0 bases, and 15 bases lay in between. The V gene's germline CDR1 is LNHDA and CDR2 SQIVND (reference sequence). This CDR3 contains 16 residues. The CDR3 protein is CASSPSSRHSGNTIYF. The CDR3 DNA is TGTGCCAGTAGCCCTTCCAGCAGGCACTCTGGAAACACCATATATTTT.

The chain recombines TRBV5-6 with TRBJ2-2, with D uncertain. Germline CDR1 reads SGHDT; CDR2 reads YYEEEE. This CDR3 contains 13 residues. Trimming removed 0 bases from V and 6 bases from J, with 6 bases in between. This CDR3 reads CASSLGGPGELFF. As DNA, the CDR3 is TGTGCCAGCAGCTTGGGAGGTCCCGGGGAGCTGTTTTTT.

The CDR3 nucleotides are TGTGCCAGCAGTCGGTCTCAGGGGGGGACAGGAATGAACGAGCAGTACTTC. Translated, it gives CASSRSQGGTGMNEQYF. The rearrangement joins TRBV27 to TRBJ2-7, with D possibly being TRBD1 (8 bases). Trimming took 5 bases from V and 5 from J, leaving 25 bases between them. The CDR3 consists of 17 residues. The germline gives CDR1 MNHEY, CDR2 SMNVEV (reference sequence).

The DNA for the CDR3 is TGTGCCAGCAGCCTGTTGGGGCCCACCGGGTTAGATACGCAGTATTTT. This sequence encodes CASSLLGPTGLDTQYF. The chain uses TRBV5-6 and TRBJ2-3, with a tentative D call TRBD1 (5 bases). This CDR3 contains 16 residues. Germline-derived CDR1 and CDR2 are SGHDT and YYEEEE. V was shortened by 4 bases and J by 5 bases, with 20 bases between the two germline ends.

The CDR3 spells CASSFDRERLSYEQYF. The DNA for the CDR3 is TGTGCCAGCAGCTTCGACAGGGAACGTCTCTCCTACGAGCAGTACTTC. The V and J genes are TRBV7-9 and TRBJ2-7, with 7 bases aligning to TRBD1. The trim removed 3 bases at V and 0 bases at J, leaving 8 bases unmatched. CDR1 and CDR2 from the germline V gene are SEHNR and FQNEAQ (reference sequence). The CDR3 totals 16 residues.

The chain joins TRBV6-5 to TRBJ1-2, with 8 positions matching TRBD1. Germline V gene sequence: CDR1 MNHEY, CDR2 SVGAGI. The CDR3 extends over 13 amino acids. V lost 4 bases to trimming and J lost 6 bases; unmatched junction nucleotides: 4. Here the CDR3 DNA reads TGTGCCAGCAGTTCCGGACAGGGCGATGGCTACACCTTC. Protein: CASSSGQGDGYTF.

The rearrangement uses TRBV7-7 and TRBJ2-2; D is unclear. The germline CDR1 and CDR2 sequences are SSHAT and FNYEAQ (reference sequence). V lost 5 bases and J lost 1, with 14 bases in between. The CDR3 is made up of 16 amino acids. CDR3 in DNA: TGTGCCAGCAGCCCCATCATCACAGTGAACACCGGGGAGCTGTTTTTT. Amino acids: CASSPIITVNTGELFF. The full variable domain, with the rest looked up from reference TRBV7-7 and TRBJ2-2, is GAGVSQSPRYKVTKRGQDVTLRCDPISSHATLYWYQQALGQGPEFLTYFNYEAQPDKSGLPSDRFSAERPEGSISTLTIQRTEQRDSAMYRCASSPIITVNTGELFFGEGSRLTVL.

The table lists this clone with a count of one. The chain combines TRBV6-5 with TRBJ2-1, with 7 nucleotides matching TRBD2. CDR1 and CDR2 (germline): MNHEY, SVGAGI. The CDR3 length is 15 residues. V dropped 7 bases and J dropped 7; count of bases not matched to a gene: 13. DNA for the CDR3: TGTGCCAGCAACCCCCATAGGGCGGGAGTTAATGAGCAGTTCTTC. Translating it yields CASNPHRAGVNEQFF.

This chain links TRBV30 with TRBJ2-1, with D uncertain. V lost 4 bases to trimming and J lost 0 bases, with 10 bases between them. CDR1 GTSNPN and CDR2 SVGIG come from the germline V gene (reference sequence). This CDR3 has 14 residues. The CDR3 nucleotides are TGTGCCTGGACCCCACAGAGCTCCTACAATGAGCAGTTCTTC. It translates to CAWTPQSSYNEQFF.

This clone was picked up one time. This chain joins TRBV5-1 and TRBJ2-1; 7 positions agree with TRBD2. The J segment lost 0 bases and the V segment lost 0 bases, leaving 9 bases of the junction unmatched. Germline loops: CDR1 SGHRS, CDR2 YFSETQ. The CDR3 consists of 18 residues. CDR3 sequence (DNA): TGCGCCAGCAGCTTGGACCGGGACTACCAAAGCTCCTACAATGAGCAGTTCTTC. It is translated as CASSLDRDYQSSYNEQFF.

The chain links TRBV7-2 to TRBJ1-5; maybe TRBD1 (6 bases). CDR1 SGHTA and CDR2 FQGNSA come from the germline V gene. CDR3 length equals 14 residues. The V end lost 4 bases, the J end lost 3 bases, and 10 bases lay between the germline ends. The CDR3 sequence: CASSSRGANQPQHF. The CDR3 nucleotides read TGTGCCAGCAGCTCCCGGGGGGCCAATCAGCCCCAGCATTTT.

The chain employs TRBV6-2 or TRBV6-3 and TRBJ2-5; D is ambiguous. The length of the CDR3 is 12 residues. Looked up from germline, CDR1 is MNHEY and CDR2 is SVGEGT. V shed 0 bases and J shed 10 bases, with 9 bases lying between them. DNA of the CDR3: TGTGCCAGCAGTTACTCGCTGGGCGTCCAGTACTTC. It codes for CASSYSLGVQYF.

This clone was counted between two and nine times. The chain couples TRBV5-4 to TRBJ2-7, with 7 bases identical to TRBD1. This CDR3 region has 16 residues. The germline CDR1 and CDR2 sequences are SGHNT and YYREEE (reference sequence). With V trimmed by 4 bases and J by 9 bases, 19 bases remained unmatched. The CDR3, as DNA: TGTGCCAGCAGCCCTGGGGACAGAGGCTCTTCACGCGGGCAGTACTTC. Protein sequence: CASSPGDRGSSRGQYF.

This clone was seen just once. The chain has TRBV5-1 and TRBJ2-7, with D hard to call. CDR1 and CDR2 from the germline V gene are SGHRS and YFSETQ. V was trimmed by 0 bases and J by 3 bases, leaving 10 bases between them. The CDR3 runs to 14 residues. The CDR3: CASSLGQRRYEQYF. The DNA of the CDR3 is TGCGCCAGCAGCTTGGGACAACGGCGCTACGAGCAGTACTTC.

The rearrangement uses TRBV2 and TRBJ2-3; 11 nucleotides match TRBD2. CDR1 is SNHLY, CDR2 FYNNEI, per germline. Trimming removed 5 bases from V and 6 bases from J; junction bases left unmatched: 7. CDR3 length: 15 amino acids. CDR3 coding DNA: TGTGCCAGCAGTCCTCTAGCGGGGGGCCTCGATACGCAGTATTTT. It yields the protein CASSPLAGGLDTQYF.

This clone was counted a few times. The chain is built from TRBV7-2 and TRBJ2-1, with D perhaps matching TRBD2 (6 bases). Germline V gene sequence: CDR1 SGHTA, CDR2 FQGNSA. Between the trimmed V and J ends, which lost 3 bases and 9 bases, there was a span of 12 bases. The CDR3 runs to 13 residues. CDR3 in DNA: TGTGCCAGCAGCTTGGGGCTGGGGGGTGAGCAGTTCTTC. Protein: CASSLGLGGEQFF. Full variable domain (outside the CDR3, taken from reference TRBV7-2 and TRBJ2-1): GAGVSQSPSNKVTEKGKDVELRCDPISGHTALYWYRQSLGQGLEFLIYFQGNSAPDKSGLPSDRFSAERTGGSVSTLTIQRTQQEDSAVYLCASSLGLGGEQFFGPGTRLTVL.

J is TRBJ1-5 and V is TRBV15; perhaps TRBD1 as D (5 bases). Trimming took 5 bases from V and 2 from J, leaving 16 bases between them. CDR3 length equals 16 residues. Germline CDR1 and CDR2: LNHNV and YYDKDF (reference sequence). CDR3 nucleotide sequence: TGTGCCACCAGCCCCTCACAGGTGGCTGGCAATCAGCCCCAGCATTTT. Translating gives CATSPSQVAGNQPQHF. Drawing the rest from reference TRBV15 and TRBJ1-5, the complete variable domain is DAMVIQNPRYQVTQFGKPVTLSCSQTLNHNVMYWYQQKSSQAPKLLFHYYDKDFNNEADTPDNFQSRRPNTSFCFLDIRSPGLGDTAMYLCATSPSQVAGNQPQHFGDGTRLSIL.

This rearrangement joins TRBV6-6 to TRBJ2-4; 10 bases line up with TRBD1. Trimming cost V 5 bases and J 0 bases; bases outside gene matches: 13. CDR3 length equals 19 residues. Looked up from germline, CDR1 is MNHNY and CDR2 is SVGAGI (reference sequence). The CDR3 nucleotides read TGTGCCAGCAGTCACCACGCGGACAGGGGGTTCATAGCCAAAAACATTCAGTACTTC. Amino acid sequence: CASSHHADRGFIAKNIQYF.

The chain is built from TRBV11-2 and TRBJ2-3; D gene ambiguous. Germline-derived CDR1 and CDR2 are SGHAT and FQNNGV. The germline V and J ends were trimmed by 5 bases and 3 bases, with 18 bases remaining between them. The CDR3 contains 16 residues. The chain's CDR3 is CASSLPEPQVTDTQYF. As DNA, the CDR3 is TGTGCCAGCAGCCTGCCCGAGCCCCAAGTTACAGATACGCAGTATTTT.

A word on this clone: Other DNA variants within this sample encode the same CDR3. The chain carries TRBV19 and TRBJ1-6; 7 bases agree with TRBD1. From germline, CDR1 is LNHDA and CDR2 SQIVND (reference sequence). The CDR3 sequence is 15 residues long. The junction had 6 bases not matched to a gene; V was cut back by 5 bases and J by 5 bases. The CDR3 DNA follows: TGTGCCAGTAGTGGGGGGACAGCTGATAATTCACCCCTCCACTTT. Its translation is CASSGGTADNSPLHF. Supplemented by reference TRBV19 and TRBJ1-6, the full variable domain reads DGGITQSPKYLFRKEGQNVTLSCEQNLNHDAMYWYRQDPGQGLRLIYYSQIVNDFQKGDIAEGYSVSREKKESFPLTVTSAQKNPTAFYLCASSGGTADNSPLHFGNGTRLTVT.